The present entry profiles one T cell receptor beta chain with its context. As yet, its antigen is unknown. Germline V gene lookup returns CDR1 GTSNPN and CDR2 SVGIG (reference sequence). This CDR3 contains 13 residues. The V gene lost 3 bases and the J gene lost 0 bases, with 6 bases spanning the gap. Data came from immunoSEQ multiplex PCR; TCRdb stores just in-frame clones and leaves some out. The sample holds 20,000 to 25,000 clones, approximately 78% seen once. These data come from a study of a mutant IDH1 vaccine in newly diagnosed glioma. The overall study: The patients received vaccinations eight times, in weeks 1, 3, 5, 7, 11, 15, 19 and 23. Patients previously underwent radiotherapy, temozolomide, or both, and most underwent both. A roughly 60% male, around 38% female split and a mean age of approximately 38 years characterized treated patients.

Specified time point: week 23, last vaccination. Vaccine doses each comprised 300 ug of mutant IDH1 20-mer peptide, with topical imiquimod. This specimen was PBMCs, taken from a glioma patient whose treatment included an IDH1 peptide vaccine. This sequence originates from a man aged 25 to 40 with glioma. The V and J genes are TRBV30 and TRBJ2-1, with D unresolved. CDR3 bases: TGTGCCTGGAGCAGCGACTCCTACAATGAGCAGTTCTTC. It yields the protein CAWSSDSYNEQFF.